Presented here are 6 T cell receptor beta chains from one specimen sequenced in a study of identical twins. MiXCR was run by TCRdb on the 5' RACE reads, yielding one entry per CDR3 protein. The sample has nearly 900,000 distinct CDR3 sequences, 9% to 15% seen once. This sample also belongs to another study, concerning yellow fever vaccine responses in identical twins.

The sequencing input was PBMCs. The receptors originated from a woman aged 18-35 years in good health.

This clonotype was seen a handful of times. J is TRBJ2-3 and V is TRBV5-1; 10 bases align to TRBD1. The CDR3 is 15 residues long. Trimming removed 7 bases from V and 1 base from J; junction bases left unmatched: 6. Germline CDR1 and CDR2: SGHRS and YFSETQ. This chain's CDR3 is CASFMTGGGTDTQYF. As DNA, the CDR3 is TGCGCCAGCTTTATGACAGGGGGCGGCACAGATACGCAGTATTTT.

This clonotype has more than one count but fewer than ten. The rearrangement links TRBV28 to TRBJ1-5; 8 bases are shared with TRBD1. V trimming: 6 bases; J trimming: 2 bases; junction bases outside the gene matches: 6. Germline V gene data show CDR1 as MDHEN and CDR2 as SYDVKM. The CDR3 extends over 15 amino acids. The CDR3 loop is CASSDRGKGNQPQHF. CDR3 in DNA: TGTGCCAGCAGCGACAGGGGCAAGGGCAATCAGCCCCAGCATTTT.

This clonotype turned up a few times. This CDR3 is CSAVGTGANTQYF. Here the CDR3 DNA reads TGCAGTGCTGTGGGGACAGGGGCTAATACGCAGTATTTT. This rearrangement joins TRBV20-1 to TRBJ2-3, with 10 positions matching TRBD1. Germline V lookup: CDR1 DFQATT, CDR2 SNEGSKA (reference sequence). The CDR3 has 13 residues. With V trimmed by 5 bases and J by 7 bases, 6 bases remained unmatched.

The rearrangement joins TRBV10-1 to TRBJ2-1; 9 bases fit TRBD2. Germline V gene sequence: CDR1 WNHNN, CDR2 SYGVQD (reference sequence). The CDR3 totals 17 residues. J was trimmed by 5 bases and V by 4 bases; bases with no gene match: 12. This CDR3 reads CASSGREGRGSHNEQFF. CDR3 coding DNA: TGCGCCAGCAGTGGGCGGGAGGGTCGTGGGTCCCACAATGAGCAGTTCTTC.

In this sample, this clonotype turned up a few times. V gene TRBV10-3 combines with J gene TRBJ2-1; no reliable D call. V lost 0 bases and J 5 bases, leaving 14 bases between the germline ends. Per germline, CDR1 ENHRY and CDR2 SYGVKD. The CDR3 is made up of 16 amino acids. The CDR3 bases are TGTGCCATCAGTGAGTCGAGTCCTAAGCAGGACAATGAGCAGTTCTTC. Its protein product is CAISESSPKQDNEQFF.

This clonotype was seen many times. The genes are TRBV6-1 and TRBJ2-1; no definite D call. The CDR3 totals 15 residues. The germline V gene encodes CDR1 MNHNS and CDR2 SASEGT. Trimming cost V 6 bases and J 0 bases, with 12 bases left between them. CDR3 bases: TGTGCCAGCAGCCCTGGGCCGAGCTCCTACAATGAGCAGTTCTTC. Amino acids: CASSPGPSSYNEQFF.